The source of this T cell receptor beta chain is a study of blood T cell repertoires in COVID-19. Background on the study: The origin of the acute and convalescent COVID-19 samples was the United States, Italy and Spain. T cells, B-cell-depleted T cells, or PBMCs supplied cDNA or gDNA.

In the authors' workflow: Using reference gene primer amplification, nucleated cell counts were estimated. The repertoire was sequenced with immunoSEQ multiplex PCR; TCRdb's copy has only in-frame clones and lacks some. That table furnishes V, J and clone size, whereas the DNA furnished D and trimming. The table shows 110,000 or so clones, with more than 75% occurring only once. Trimming cost V 2 bases and J 0 bases, with 7 bases left between them. CDR3 length equals 14 residues. Germline loops: CDR1 SGHAT, CDR2 FQNNGV. The sample consisted of peripheral blood. The source is a man aged 60 to 69 with acute or convalescent COVID-19. The chain has TRBV11-2 and TRBJ1-1; no reliable D call. CDR3 bases: TGTGCCAGCAGCTTATACCCGGTGAACACTGAAGCTTTCTTT. Protein: CASSLYPVNTEAFF.